There are a few counts of the clone carrying this T cell receptor (beta chain). These data come from a study of long-term antiretroviral therapy in people with HIV. Running of the v3.0 immunoSEQ assay took place at survey level. Libraries were prepared by immunoSEQ multiplex PCR; TCRdb keeps only in-frame clonotypes and omits some of them. The sample has some 31,000 clones, 78% seen once; the top ten hold over 7%. The V gene lost 0 bases and the J gene lost 2 bases, with 8 bases spanning the gap. The CDR3 covers 14 residues. Per germline, CDR1 GTSNPN and CDR2 SVGIG (reference sequence). The sample in question was unsorted PBMCs, obtained 3.1 years after starting antiretroviral therapy. The TCR was taken from a woman between 45 and 65 years old with HIV. V is TRBV30 and J is TRBJ1-5, with D tentatively TRBD1 (5 bases). The CDR3 nucleotides read TGTGCCTGGAGTGTGGAGACAGGCAATCAGCCCCAGCATTTT. Its protein is CAWSVETGNQPQHF.